Each of the 20 T cell receptor beta chains below was sequenced from the same sample in a study of a mutant IDH1 vaccine in newly diagnosed glioma. The repertoire was sequenced with immunoSEQ multiplex PCR; TCRdb's copy has only in-frame clones and lacks some. In the table there are some 60,000 clones, roughly 90% of which are singletons. Regarding time point: week 35, safety follow-up. The study gave 300 ug of mutant IDH1 20-mer peptide per vaccine dose, with topical imiquimod. These receptors are not linked to any known antigen. Specimen: PBMCs, collected from a glioma patient whose treatment included an IDH1 peptide vaccine. These receptors were taken from a man in his forties with glioma.

CDR3 sequence reads: CASSLGALWTQYF. Here the CDR3 DNA reads TGTGCCAGCAGTTTGGGGGCCCTATGGACCCAGTACTTC. The rearrangement links TRBV27 to TRBJ2-5; weak D call: TRBD1 (6 bases). Germline V CDR1 and CDR2: MNHEY, SMNVEV (reference sequence). The ends were cut back, 3 bases at V and 7 bases at J, with 12 bases in the middle. The CDR3 loop spans 13 amino acids.

The chain recombines TRBV7-2 with TRBJ2-7, with 9 bases aligning to TRBD1. The CDR3 spans 14 residues. Germline CDR1 SGHTA, CDR2 FQGNSA. J was trimmed by 3 bases and V by 10 bases; bases with no gene match: 10. The CDR3 DNA reads as TGTGCCATCCGAATTACAGGGGGCGGCTACGAGCAGTACTTC. Protein product: CAIRITGGGYEQYF.

The rearrangement links TRBV25-1 to TRBJ2-5; a weak D match, TRBD2 (5 bases). Between the trimmed V and J ends, which lost 1 base and 5 bases, there was a span of 17 bases. Germline CDR1 reads MGHDK; CDR2 reads SYGVNS. The CDR3 covers 16 residues. The CDR3 DNA is TGTGCCAGCAGTGAATTGTCGCCCGGGGAGCGGGAGACCCAGTACTTC. This encodes CASSELSPGERETQYF.

This chain links TRBV19 with TRBJ2-7, with D perhaps matching TRBD2 (5 bases). The CDR3 consists of 11 residues. Germline loops: CDR1 LNHDA, CDR2 SQIVND (reference sequence). Trimming shortened V by 2 bases and J by 7 bases, and 6 bases separated the two germline ends. This chain's CDR3 is CASSIREEQYF. As DNA, the CDR3 is TGTGCCAGTAGTATACGGGAAGAGCAGTACTTC.

The chain is built from TRBV6-1 and TRBJ2-1; 12 bases are a match to TRBD2. The CDR3 has 16 amino acids. Germline V gene sequence: CDR1 MNHNS, CDR2 SASEGT. The J segment lost 1 base and the V segment lost 4 bases, leaving 2 bases of the junction unmatched. CDR3 DNA: TGTGCCAGCAGTGGGGGACTAGCGGGTTCCTACAATGAGCAGTTCTTC. This codes for CASSGGLAGSYNEQFF.

CDR3 sequence reads: CASSPRLAGSYEQYF. The CDR3 DNA reads TGCGCCAGCAGCCCTCGACTAGCGGGGTCCTACGAGCAGTACTTC. The V gene is TRBV5-1, the J gene TRBJ2-7, with 11 bases fitting TRBD2. The V gene end was trimmed by 4 bases and the J gene end by 1 base; junction bases not matched to a gene: 4. In germline, CDR1 is SGHRS, CDR2 YFSETQ. The CDR3 is 15 residues long.

This rearrangement joins TRBV5-1 to TRBJ1-1; the D gene is possibly TRBD1 (6 bases). Trimming pared 2 bases from V and 4 bases from J, leaving 12 bases between. The germline gives CDR1 SGHRS, CDR2 YFSETQ. The CDR3 sequence is 14 residues long. CDR3 nucleotide sequence: TGCGCCAGCAGCTTAAACGTGGGGGCCACTGAAGCTTTCTTT. It encodes CASSLNVGATEAFF.

The chain combines TRBV4-1 with TRBJ1-2; perhaps TRBD1 as D (5 bases). The CDR3 consists of 12 residues. V was trimmed by 0 bases and J by 8 bases, leaving 7 bases between them. Germline values: CDR1 MGHRA, CDR2 YSYEKL. In DNA, the CDR3 is TGCGCCAGCAGCCAAGATCGGGGCGGCTACACCTTC. Its protein product is CASSQDRGGYTF.

Comment on this clone: The sample holds other DNA sequences that translate to the same CDR3. The chain couples TRBV7-3 to TRBJ1-1, with D possibly matching TRBD1 (5 bases). CDR1 and CDR2 (germline): SGHTA, FQGTGA. V lost 4 bases and J lost 1, with 7 bases in between. The CDR3 runs to 13 residues. The CDR3 nucleotides read TGTGCCAGCAGCTCAGACAGGAACACTGAAGCTTTCTTT. Protein product: CASSSDRNTEAFF.

This clone has only a few counts. The rearrangement uses TRBV25-1 and TRBJ1-2, with D tentatively TRBD1 (6 bases). Trimming pared 6 bases from V and 2 bases from J, leaving 16 bases between. CDR1 is MGHDK and CDR2 is SYGVNS in the germline V gene. The CDR3 is 15 amino acids. For the CDR3, the DNA is TGTGCCAGCAGCGAACCATCCCAGGGGAACTATGGCTACACCTTC. The encoded protein is CASSEPSQGNYGYTF.

The chain couples TRBV29-1 to TRBJ1-1; no clear D. The CDR3 runs to 13 residues. Trimming pared 3 bases from V and 2 bases from J, leaving 10 bases between. The germline V gene encodes CDR1 SQVTM and CDR2 ANQGSEA. CDR3 nucleotides: TGCAGCGTTGAGGCACGAGTCAACACTGAAGCTTTCTTT. Amino acids: CSVEARVNTEAFF. The full variable domain, its missing parts supplied by reference TRBV29-1 and TRBJ1-1, is SAVISQKPSRDICQRGTSLTIQCQVDSQVTMMFWYRQQPGQSLTLIATANQGSEATYESGFVIDKFPISRPNLTFSTLTVSNMSPEDSSIYLCSVEARVNTEAFFGQGTRLTVV.

The rearrangement links TRBV7-3 to TRBJ2-7; perhaps D is TRBD1 or TRBD2 (5 bases each). V lost 5 bases to trimming and J lost 3 bases, with 11 bases between them. Germline loops: CDR1 SGHTA, CDR2 FQGTGA. CDR3 length: 13 amino acids. The CDR3 nucleotides read TGTGCCAGCAGCACCGGGACCAACTACGAGCAGTACTTC. This translates into CASSTGTNYEQYF.

The sample holds one count of this clone. The chain is built from TRBV5-1 and TRBJ2-7; 7 bases fit TRBD1. Germline V lookup: CDR1 SGHRS, CDR2 YFSETQ. V was pared by 1 base and J by 0 bases, with 7 bases of the junction left unmatched. The CDR3 length is 16 residues. The CDR3 region has the DNA TGCGCCAGCAGCTTGTCGACAGGGTCGGCCTCCTACGAGCAGTACTTC. Residues: CASSLSTGSASYEQYF.

The chain joins TRBV5-1 to TRBJ1-4; 9 bases align to TRBD1. V shed 4 bases and J 4 bases; nucleotides not matched to a gene: 8. Germline loops: CDR1 SGHRS, CDR2 YFSETQ. The CDR3 runs to 16 residues. The CDR3 region is CASSLGQGRINEKLFF. Written as DNA, the CDR3 is TGCGCCAGCAGCCTCGGACAGGGGCGGATTAATGAAAAACTGTTTTTT.

The gene calls are TRBV4-2 and TRBJ2-7, with D perhaps matching TRBD1 (6 bases). The germline V and J ends were trimmed by 6 bases and 7 bases, with 19 bases remaining between them. Germline V gene lookup returns CDR1 LGHNA and CDR2 YNFKEQ. There are 14 residues in the CDR3. CDR3 in amino acids: CASSQRDTGWEQYF. The CDR3 nucleotides are TGTGCCAGCAGTCAACGGGACACCGGATGGGAGCAGTACTTC.

In DNA form, the CDR3 reads TGCGCCAGCAGCTTGGGAGGGAAGTACAATGAGCAGTTCTTC. It codes for CASSLGGKYNEQFF. The rearrangement links TRBV5-1 to TRBJ2-1; weak D call: TRBD2 (5 bases). This CDR3 region has 14 residues. Trimming took 0 bases from V and 4 from J, leaving 8 bases between them. The germline V gene has CDR1 SGHRS and CDR2 YFSETQ.

The V call is TRBV5-6, the J call TRBJ2-3, with TRBD2 matching 11 bases. Germline V gene data show CDR1 as SGHDT and CDR2 as YYEEEE. The trim removed 4 bases at V and 2 bases at J, leaving 6 bases unmatched. The CDR3 spans 16 residues. The CDR3 sequence is CASSPLAGGLTDTQYF. As DNA, the CDR3 is TGTGCCAGCAGCCCCCTAGCGGGAGGCCTCACAGATACGCAGTATTTT.

V usage is TRBV5-1 and J usage is TRBJ2-5; TRBD2 matches 9 bases. This CDR3 is built from 14 residues. CDR1 is SGHRS, CDR2 YFSETQ, per germline. J lost 3 bases, V lost 7 bases, and 7 bases had no gene match. CDR3 nucleotide sequence: TGCGCCAGCGGTGTACTAGCGGGTGAAGAGACCCAGTACTTC. This sequence encodes CASGVLAGEETQYF. The full variable domain, with the rest looked up from reference TRBV5-1 and TRBJ2-5, is KAGVTQTPRYLIKTRGQQVTLSCSPISGHRSVSWYQQTPGQGLQFLFEYFSETQRNKGNFPGRFSGRQFSNSRSEMNVSTLELGDSALYLCASGVLAGEETQYFGPGTRLLVL.

This clone was recorded once. The chain carries TRBV7-2 and TRBJ1-5; 7 bases are a match to TRBD1. The CDR3 is 14 amino acids. J lost 2 bases, V lost 5 bases, and 3 bases had no gene match. Germline CDR1 and CDR2: SGHTA and FQGNSA. The CDR3 spells CASSPDRGNQPQHF. The CDR3, as DNA: TGTGCCAGCAGCCCTGACAGGGGCAATCAGCCCCAGCATTTT.

A few counts support this clone. The V and J genes are TRBV18 and TRBJ1-1; D is possibly TRBD1 (6 bases). This CDR3 region has 15 residues. V dropped 3 bases and J dropped 5 bases, with 16 bases sitting between them. The germline V gene encodes CDR1 KGHSH and CDR2 LQKENI. In nucleotides, the CDR3 is TGTGCCAGCTCACCGGTCGCACAGGGTCGTACTGAAGCTTTCTTT. Its translation: CASSPVAQGRTEAFF.